The T cell receptor (beta chain) described here comes from a study of graft-versus-host responses after intestinal transplantation. Using immunoSEQ multiplex PCR, the repertoire was profiled, and TCRdb retains in-frame clones only, with some absent. The sample yields about 61,000 clones, 90% to 95% seen once. Regarding this clone: Its cognate antigen is unknown.

Looked up from germline, CDR1 is KGHSH and CDR2 is LQKENI. The germline V and J ends were trimmed by 3 bases and 8 bases, with 13 bases remaining between them. CDR3 length: 13 amino acids. This TCR was recovered from a human donor who was the organ donor for an intestinal transplant. The specimen was unstimulated CD4+ T cells sorted from spleen or lymph node cells, collected before transplant. This rearrangement joins TRBV18 to TRBJ1-2; weak D call: TRBD1 (6 bases). This CDR3 is CASSPYREEGYTF. CDR3 DNA sequence: TGTGCCAGCTCACCGTACAGGGAGGAAGGCTACACCTTC.